The rows below give T cell receptor beta chains drawn from one sample of a study of T cells in Graves' hyperthyroidism and ophthalmopathy. TCRdb re-called the multiplex PCR reads through MiXCR, storing one row per CDR3 protein. The sample yields hundreds of thousands of distinct CDR3 sequences, approximately 15% seen once. Source material: blood. These receptors originate from a woman between 40 and 55 years old with Graves' ophthalmopathy. Both conserved end residues are part of each CDR3. D genes are given only for firm matches. Expanded clones are given a class, and other clones once, few, many or no size at all.

cdr3_aa cdr3_nt v_call d_call j_call clone_size
CSVDGVREQYF TGCAGCGTTGATGGGGTTAGGGAGCAGTACTTC TRBV29-1 - TRBJ2-7 -
CASRVTAPGSYEQYF TGTGCCAGCAGGGTAACTGCCCCAGGGTCCTACGAGCAGTACTTC TRBV11-2 - TRBJ2-7 many
CASSEKAGPNTEAFF TGTGCCAGCAGTGAGAAGGCAGGGCCAAACACTGAAGCTTTCTTT TRBV27 - TRBJ1-1 -
CASSVSSGGPREQFF TGTGCCAGCAGCGTATCGAGTGGGGGGCCACGTGAGCAGTTCTTC TRBV9 - TRBJ2-1 few
CSARPSGRRTGELFF TGCAGTGCTAGGCCGAGCGGGAGACGGACCGGGGAGCTGTTTTTT TRBV20-1 TRBD2 TRBJ2-2 many
CASSQVGAGGRSYNEQFF TGTGCCAGCAGCCAAGTCGGAGCGGGAGGTAGGTCGTACAATGAGCAGTTCTTC TRBV3-1 TRBD2 TRBJ2-1 many
CASSPSTGEGNQPQHF TGTGCCAGCAGCCCCTCGACAGGGGAAGGCAATCAGCCCCAGCATTTT TRBV7-9 TRBD1 TRBJ1-5 -
CSARDWGTLRSAGETQYF TGCAGTGCTAGAGATTGGGGGACACTAAGGTCAGCGGGAGAGACCCAGTACTTC TRBV20-1 - TRBJ2-5 many
CASSWTLAGNEQFF TGTGCCAGCAGTTGGACTCTCGCTGGCAATGAGCAGTTCTTC TRBV6-1 - TRBJ2-1 -
CSASVAGRRIYNEQFF TGCAGTGCTAGTGTAGCGGGACGGCGGATTTACAATGAGCAGTTCTTC TRBV20-1 TRBD2 TRBJ2-1 many
CASTASGRGFSTDTQYF TGTGCCAGCACGGCTAGCGGGAGGGGATTTAGCACAGATACGCAGTATTTT TRBV2 TRBD2 TRBJ2-3 -
CASSYQPTGPYNEQYF TGTGCCAGCAGTTACCAACCGACAGGTCCCTACAATGAGCAGTACTTC TRBV2 - TRBJ2-7 -
CASSPPGAGGTGELFF TGTGCCAGCAGTCCCCCCGGAGCGGGGGGCACCGGGGAGCTGTTTTTT TRBV28 TRBD2 TRBJ2-2 few
CSARVRQGSQPQHF TGCAGTGCTAGAGTTCGGCAGGGGAGCCAGCCCCAGCATTTT TRBV20-1 - TRBJ1-5 -
CASRDQGLPNYGYTF TGTGCCAGCAGAGACCAGGGCTTACCTAACTATGGCTACACCTTC TRBV6-1 - TRBJ1-2 -
CAWSVWGSPKNTEAFF TGTGCCTGGAGTGTATGGGGTAGTCCTAAGAACACTGAAGCTTTCTTT TRBV30 - TRBJ1-1 -
CASSYSRTTNEKLFF TGTGCCAGCAGTTACTCCAGGACAACTAATGAAAAACTGTTTTTT TRBV6-2/TRBV6-3 - TRBJ1-4 few
CASSYRGRGGSNEQFF TGTGCCAGCAGTTACAGAGGGCGGGGGGGCTCGAATGAGCAGTTCTTC TRBV6-2/TRBV6-3 TRBD2 TRBJ2-1 many
CVSLGQGANEQFF TGTGTCAGCCTAGGACAGGGGGCAAATGAGCAGTTCTTC TRBV6-1 TRBD1 TRBJ2-1 few
CASRYRTATREKLFF TGTGCCAGTAGATACCGGACAGCTACTCGTGAAAAACTGTTTTTT TRBV19 - TRBJ1-4 few
CASSDMGTSYEQYF TGTGCCAGCAGTGACATGGGGACGTCCTACGAGCAGTACTTC TRBV6-4 - TRBJ2-7 -
CASSLGASGGAETQYF TGTGCCAGCAGTTTAGGGGCTAGCGGGGGGGCAGAGACCCAGTACTTC TRBV12-3/TRBV12-4 TRBD2 TRBJ2-5 -
CASSLERTDRIWNTIYF TGTGCCAGCAGTCTCGAGAGGACAGACCGAATTTGGAACACCATATATTTT TRBV2 - TRBJ1-3 many
CAWGEVSTEAFF TGTGCCTGGGGGGAGGTGTCTACTGAAGCTTTCTTT TRBV30 - TRBJ1-1 many
CASSPSTYNEQYF TGCGCCAGCAGCCCTTCTACCTATAACGAGCAGTACTTC TRBV5-1 - TRBJ2-7 many
CASSSANIQYF TGTGCCAGCAGCTCCGCGAACATTCAGTACTTC TRBV5-4 - TRBJ2-4 -
CASSLARDRAYNEQFF TGCGCCAGCAGCTTGGCCCGGGACAGGGCTTACAATGAGCAGTTCTTC TRBV5-1 TRBD1 TRBJ2-1 many